Sequencing of this TCR beta chain was carried out in a study of blood T cell repertoires in COVID-19. Profiled with immunoSEQ multiplex PCR; TCRdb holds only in-frame clones, not every one. Among roughly 260,000 clones listed, roughly 90% were seen once. This CDR3 has 15 residues. Trimming pared 4 bases from V and 6 bases from J, leaving 19 bases between. Looked up from germline, CDR1 is SGHRS and CDR2 is YFSETQ. V is TRBV5-1 and J is TRBJ1-2; no clear D gene. The origin of this receptor is a woman aged 40 to 50 who had recovered from COVID-19. The sample consisted of peripheral blood. The CDR3 reads CASSKRDSPADGYTF. The CDR3 DNA reads as TGCGCCAGCAGCAAACGGGATTCACCCGCAGATGGCTACACCTTC.